These 18 T cell receptor beta chains were sequenced from one sample in a study of blood T cell repertoires in COVID-19. Profiled with immunoSEQ multiplex PCR; TCRdb holds only in-frame clones, not every one. The data contain approximately 200,000 clones, approximately 84% of them singletons. Sequencing was carried out using peripheral blood. These receptors all stem from a young woman who had recovered from COVID-19.

The rearrangement links TRBV9 to TRBJ2-1, with D maybe TRBD2 (5 bases). Per the germline V gene, CDR1 is SGDLS and CDR2 is YYNGEE. The CDR3 covers 16 residues. The V gene lost 4 bases and the J gene lost 5 bases, with 19 bases spanning the gap. The CDR3 loop reads CASSPPYGSPHNEQFF. Here the CDR3 DNA reads TGTGCCAGCAGCCCGCCTTATGGGAGCCCCCACAATGAGCAGTTCTTC.

This chain links TRBV5-4 with TRBJ1-6; the D gene is possibly TRBD1 (5 bases). V lost 5 bases and J 10 bases, leaving 16 bases between the germline ends. Per germline, CDR1 SGHNT and CDR2 YYREEE (reference sequence). The CDR3 runs to 14 residues. CDR3 protein: CASRREGVESPLHF. The CDR3 coding sequence is TGTGCCAGCAGGAGAGAAGGGGTGGAATCACCCCTCCACTTT.

This clone was detected only once. At the DNA level, this CDR3 is encoded by other sequences in the same sample as well. The chain couples TRBV12-3 or TRBV12-4 to TRBJ1-1; D is unclear. The ends were cut back, 6 bases at V and 0 bases at J, with 5 bases in the middle. There are 12 residues in the CDR3. CDR3 nucleotide sequence: TGTGCCAGCAGCACAATGAACACTGAAGCTTTCTTT. Its protein product is CASSTMNTEAFF.

V usage is TRBV6-5 and J usage is TRBJ2-2; D unresolved. V dropped 11 bases and J dropped 6 bases, with 19 bases sitting between them. The CDR3 extends over 14 amino acids. The germline gives CDR1 MNHEY, CDR2 SVGAGI. CDR3 sequence reads: CAVRLKARAGELFF. CDR3 in DNA: TGTGCCGTTCGCCTGAAGGCCCGGGCCGGGGAGCTGTTTTTT.

The chain is built from TRBV30 and TRBJ1-1, with TRBD1 matching 8 bases. Per the germline V gene, CDR1 is GTSNPN and CDR2 is SVGIG (reference sequence). Trimming cost V 8 bases and J 3 bases; bases outside gene matches: 11. CDR3 length: 14 amino acids. The CDR3 DNA reads TGTGCCACTTCAGGGGGCGGAAGCGACACTGAAGCTTTCTTT. This translates into CATSGGGSDTEAFF.

Remarks on this clone: Different DNA sequences within this sample yield the same CDR3. The rearrangement joins TRBV6-5 to TRBJ2-7; 9 bases align to TRBD1. J gave up 0 bases and V 0 bases, and 3 bases lay outside the gene matches. The CDR3 totals 16 residues. Germline V lookup: CDR1 MNHEY, CDR2 SVGAGI. The CDR3 region is CASSYSRTGDSYEQYF. The DNA of the CDR3 is TGTGCCAGCAGTTACTCGAGGACAGGGGACTCCTACGAGCAGTACTTC.

The genes are TRBV27 and TRBJ2-2, with 12 bases aligning to TRBD2. This CDR3 has 18 amino acids. CDR1 is MNHEY, CDR2 SMNVEV, per germline (reference sequence). The V and J ends lost 1 base and 7 bases, in that order; junction bases with no gene match: 10. CDR3 coding DNA: TGTGCCAGCAGTTTATTGCGGACTAGCGGGGCCGGGGTCGGGGAGCTGTTTTTT. This translates into CASSLLRTSGAGVGELFF.

V usage is TRBV28 and J usage is TRBJ1-2; TRBD1 matches 10 bases. The V gene end was trimmed by 7 bases and the J gene end by 7 bases; junction bases not matched to a gene: 9. CDR3 length: 14 residues. Germline CDR1 MDHEN, CDR2 SYDVKM. CDR3 in DNA: TGTGCCAGCAAATATGGGGACAGGGGACGTGGCTACACCTTC. Its translation: CASKYGDRGRGYTF.

The gene calls are TRBV28 and TRBJ1-1, with D possibly being TRBD1 (6 bases). Trimming left V 3 bases short and J 3 bases short, with 11 bases between. The germline CDR1 and CDR2 sequences are MDHEN and SYDVKM. The CDR3 sequence is 14 residues long. CDR3 in DNA: TGTGCCAGCAGTTTCGCGGACAGTTACACTGAAGCTTTCTTT. Translated, it gives CASSFADSYTEAFF.

This clone was picked up one time. CDR3 DNA: TGTGCCAGCAGCTTAGTTACAGGGAACGGCGCAGATACGCAGTATTTT. As protein: CASSLVTGNGADTQYF. This chain connects TRBV7-9 to TRBJ2-3; TRBD1 is a possible D gene (6 bases). Trimming left V 1 base short and J 4 bases short, with 15 bases between. This CDR3 has 16 amino acids. Germline CDR1 and CDR2: SEHNR and FQNEAQ (reference sequence).

V usage is TRBV3-1 (or the pseudogene TRBV3-2) and J usage is TRBJ2-3, with a possible D match to TRBD2 (6 bases). V dropped 4 bases and J dropped 0 bases, with 14 bases sitting between them. Germline lookup yields CDR1 LGHDT and CDR2 YNNKEL (reference sequence). This CDR3 is 16 amino acids long. CDR3 sequence: CASSPPGLRSTDTQYF. In nucleotides, the CDR3 is TGTGCCAGCAGCCCGCCGGGACTTCGAAGCACAGATACGCAGTATTTT.

The chain combines TRBV2 with TRBJ1-3; a possible D gene is TRBD1 (6 bases). Trimming removed 5 bases at V and 0 bases at J, with 11 bases between. The CDR3 spans 15 residues. Per germline, CDR1 SNHLY and CDR2 FYNNEI. CDR3 region: CASSQTGTSGNTIYF. CDR3 nucleotide sequence: TGTGCCAGCAGTCAGACAGGCACCTCTGGAAACACCATATATTTT.

The V and J genes are TRBV11-3 and TRBJ2-2; 8 nucleotides match TRBD1. The germline CDR1 and CDR2 sequences are SGHNT and YENEEA. This CDR3 has 13 residues. V lost 7 bases, J lost 4 bases, and 2 bases stayed unmatched. In nucleotides, the CDR3 is TGTGCCAGCACCGACAGGGGCACCGGGGAGCTGTTTTTT. This gives the protein CASTDRGTGELFF.

V gene TRBV24-1 combines with J gene TRBJ2-1; D might be TRBD1 (7 bases). The CDR3 has 15 residues. Trimming took off 7 bases at V and 5 bases at J, with 17 bases between the two ends. The germline gives CDR1 KGHDR, CDR2 SFDVKD. CDR3 sequence: CATSPTGEVDNEQFF. For the CDR3, the DNA is TGTGCCACCAGCCCCACAGGGGAGGTGGACAATGAGCAGTTCTTC.

This sequence joins TRBV11-2 and TRBJ2-1, with 7 bases that match TRBD2. Germline V gene lookup returns CDR1 SGHAT and CDR2 FQNNGV. The V gene end was trimmed by 3 bases and the J gene end by 4 bases; junction bases not matched to a gene: 6. The CDR3 spans 15 residues. CDR3 region: CASSLGLADYNEQFF. CDR3 in DNA: TGTGCCAGCAGCTTGGGTCTAGCGGATTACAATGAGCAGTTCTTC.

V is TRBV5-1 and J is TRBJ1-2; D call uncertain. V lost 2 bases to trimming and J lost 2 bases, with 16 bases between them. Germline V gene data show CDR1 as SGHRS and CDR2 as YFSETQ. This CDR3 region has 16 residues. CDR3 residues: CASSLYGVPTNYGYTF. DNA for the CDR3: TGCGCCAGCAGCTTATACGGAGTTCCTACAAACTATGGCTACACCTTC.

This chain links TRBV29-1 with TRBJ2-3; TRBD1 matches 7 bases. Germline CDR1 is SQVTM and CDR2 is ANQGSEA. The V gene end was trimmed by 6 bases and the J gene end by 2 bases; junction bases not matched to a gene: 5. There are 13 residues in the CDR3. The CDR3 sequence is CSVHGQVTDTQYF. CDR3 in DNA: TGCAGCGTCCACGGACAGGTCACAGATACGCAGTATTTT.

The rearrangement joins TRBV6-5 to TRBJ2-7; 10 bases map to TRBD1. Germline CDR1 reads MNHEY; CDR2 reads SVGAGI. CDR3 size: 14 residues. Unmatched junction bases numbered 0, after V lost 2 bases and J lost 2 bases. CDR3 nucleotides: TGTGCCAGCAGTTACGGGACAGGGGCCTACGAGCAGTACTTC. Translation gives CASSYGTGAYEQYF.